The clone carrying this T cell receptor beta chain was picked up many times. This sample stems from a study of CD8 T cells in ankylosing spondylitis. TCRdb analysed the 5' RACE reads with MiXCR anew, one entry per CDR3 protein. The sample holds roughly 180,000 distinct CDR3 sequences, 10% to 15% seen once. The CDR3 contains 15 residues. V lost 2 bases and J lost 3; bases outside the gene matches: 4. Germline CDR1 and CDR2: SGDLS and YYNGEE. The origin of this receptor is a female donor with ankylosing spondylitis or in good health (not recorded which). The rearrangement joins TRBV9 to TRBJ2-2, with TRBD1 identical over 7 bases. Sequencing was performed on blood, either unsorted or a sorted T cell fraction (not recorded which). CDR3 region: CASSVKGADTGELFF. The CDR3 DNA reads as TGTGCCAGCAGCGTCAAGGGGGCGGACACCGGGGAGCTGTTTTTT.